The next 25 T cell receptor beta chains were all read from a single sample in a study of cytomegalovirus exposure and HLA in healthy donors. Researchers ran the PCR with 60 Vbeta and 13 Jbeta primers. Produced via immunoSEQ multiplex PCR; TCRdb's table is partial and in-frame only. The data hold 140,000 to 150,000 clones, with 75% to 80% observed a single time. Sequenced: PBMCs. The receptors were gathered from a man aged 40-55 years in good health and CMV-seropositive.

The chain couples TRBV12-5 to TRBJ2-7; TRBD1 matches 10 bases. This CDR3 comprises 16 residues. Germline lookup yields CDR1 LGHNT and CDR2 FRNRAP. Trimming removed 1 base from V and 3 bases from J; junction bases left unmatched: 6. In nucleotides, the CDR3 is TGTGCTAGTGGTTTGGATGACGGACAGGGGGGCTACGAGCAGTACTTC. Amino acids: CASGLDDGQGGYEQYF. The full variable domain, with the rest looked up from reference TRBV12-5 and TRBJ2-7, is DARVTQTPRHKVTEMGQEVTMRCQPILGHNTVFWYRQTMMQGLELLAYFRNRAPLDDSGMPKDRFSAEMPDATLATLKIQPSEPRDSAVYFCASGLDDGQGGYEQYFGPGTRLTVT.

V and J are TRBV4-3 and TRBJ1-2; 9 nucleotides align to TRBD1. Germline V gene data show CDR1 as LGHNA and CDR2 as YSLEER. The CDR3 length is 14 residues. V was pared by 3 bases and J by 8 bases, with 7 bases of the junction left unmatched. The DNA of the CDR3 is TGCGCCAGCAGCCAGATCGGGACAGGGATCGGCTACACCTTC. It encodes CASSQIGTGIGYTF.

This chain joins TRBV2 and TRBJ1-6; D possibly corresponds to TRBD1 (5 bases). Trimming took off 7 bases at V and 6 bases at J, with 13 bases between the two ends. Germline-derived CDR1 and CDR2 are SNHLY and FYNNEI. The CDR3 has 14 residues. This CDR3 is CASMARGTNSPLHF. For the CDR3, the DNA is TGTGCCAGCATGGCCCGCGGGACTAATTCACCCCTCCACTTT.

The chain employs TRBV5-1 and TRBJ2-1, with 9 bases that match TRBD2. The CDR3 is 14 amino acids. CDR1 and CDR2 (germline): SGHRS, YFSETQ. After removal of 4 bases from V and 10 bases from J, the junction contained 9 bases not matched to a gene. The CDR3 is CASSPGTSTGEQFF. The CDR3, as DNA: TGCGCCAGCAGCCCGGGGACTAGCACGGGGGAGCAGTTCTTC.

Concerning this clone itself: The junction departs from the called germline gene at one end, perhaps through a read error. The J gene is TRBJ1-1, the V gene TRBV7-9, with 9 bases identical to TRBD1. The CDR3 is 16 amino acids. Germline CDR1 and CDR2: SEHNR and FQNEAQ (reference sequence). The CDR3 here is CSSSKRQGDGNTEAFF. For the CDR3, the DNA is TGTTCCAGCAGCAAAAGACAGGGGGATGGAAACACTGAAGCTTTCTTT.

In this sample, this clone turned up a few times. The chain combines TRBV13 with TRBJ1-1; 8 bases line up with TRBD1. V lost 0 bases to trimming and J lost 2 bases; unmatched junction nucleotides: 2. Germline CDR1 PRHDT, CDR2 FYEKMQ (reference sequence). CDR3 length: 15 residues. CDR3 DNA: TGTGCCAGCAGCTTAGGACAGGGGGGTAACACTGAAGCTTTCTTT. As protein: CASSLGQGGNTEAFF.

This rearrangement joins TRBV5-6 to TRBJ2-5; 8 positions agree with TRBD2. The V gene end was trimmed by 4 bases and the J gene end by 11 bases; junction bases not matched to a gene: 7. Germline V lookup: CDR1 SGHDT, CDR2 YYEEEE. The CDR3 sequence is 12 residues long. CDR3 in DNA: TGTGCCAGCAGCGGCGGGGGACTAGAGCAGTACTTC. It encodes CASSGGGLEQYF.

This clone was counted a single time. V and J are TRBV30 and TRBJ1-1; no firm D call. CDR1 and CDR2 from the germline V gene are GTSNPN and SVGIG (reference sequence). V was clipped by 0 bases and J by 6 bases, with 11 bases between them. The CDR3 has 13 amino acids. The CDR3 DNA follows: TGTGCCTGGAGTGTACGTCGGGGAGCTGAAGCTTTCTTT. Its translation is CAWSVRRGAEAFF.

This chain joins TRBV9 and TRBJ2-1; maybe TRBD1 (6 bases). Germline CDR1 and CDR2: SGDLS and YYNGEE. V lost 0 bases and J 7 bases, leaving 14 bases between the germline ends. The CDR3 runs to 15 residues. DNA of the CDR3: TGTGCCAGCAGCGTAGTTCCCCGGCAGGGGAATGAGCAGTTCTTC. Translated: CASSVVPRQGNEQFF.

The genes are TRBV9 and TRBJ2-5; no definite D call. The better agreement between TRBJ2-7 and the DNA end casts doubt on the J call. This CDR3 comprises 14 residues. Germline lookup yields CDR1 SGDLS and CDR2 YYNGEE. The CDR3: CASSVTTTSYEQYF. As DNA, the CDR3 is TGTGCCAGCAGCGTAACGACAACTTCCTACGAGCAGTACTTC.

V is TRBV27 and J is TRBJ1-4; perhaps TRBD1 as D (5 bases). The CDR3 runs 15 residues. Deletions cut 3 bases from V and 0 bases from J, with 8 bases between. The germline gives CDR1 MNHEY, CDR2 SMNVEV (reference sequence). The CDR3 reads CASSFQGTTNEKLFF. The CDR3 nucleotides read TGTGCCAGCAGTTTCCAGGGTACAACTAATGAAAAACTGTTTTTT.

The chain recombines TRBV7-9 with TRBJ2-1; D perhaps matches TRBD2 (5 bases). This CDR3 contains 14 residues. V was trimmed by 1 base and J by 10 bases, leaving 14 bases between them. From germline, CDR1 is SEHNR and CDR2 FQNEAQ (reference sequence). CDR3 amino acids: CASSLVVGGSEQFF. CDR3 DNA: TGTGCCAGCAGCTTAGTTGTGGGCGGGTCCGAGCAGTTCTTC.

Points on this clone: An end of the junction differs from the germline gene, which may be a read error. The CDR3 region is CSSSYRGPGAQYF. CDR3 in DNA: TGTTCCAGCAGTTACAGGGGCCCGGGGGCCCAGTACTTC. The genes are TRBV7-9 and TRBJ2-5; a weak D match, TRBD1 (7 bases). Germline V CDR1 and CDR2: SEHNR, FQNEAQ (reference sequence). The CDR3 covers 13 residues.

This chain connects TRBV2 to TRBJ2-5; 11 bases match TRBD2. TRBJ2-7 matches the DNA end more closely, so the J call is doubtful. CDR3 length: 15 residues. Germline V gene lookup returns CDR1 SNHLY and CDR2 FYNNEI. The CDR3 region is CASRDSLAGAYEQYF. In DNA, the CDR3 is TGTGCCAGCAGAGACTCACTAGCGGGAGCCTACGAGCAGTACTTC.

This chain uses TRBV27 with TRBJ2-7; the D gene is possibly TRBD2 (6 bases). The V and J ends lost 2 bases and 4 bases respectively, with 9 bases between them. There are 13 residues in the CDR3. Germline CDR1 and CDR2: MNHEY and SMNVEV (reference sequence). The CDR3 nucleotides read TGTGCCAGCAGTTTAGGAGGGGAATACGAGCAGTACTTC. As protein: CASSLGGEYEQYF.

In its sample, this clone was seen once. V usage is TRBV27 and J usage is TRBJ1-5; 8 bases are a match to TRBD1. The germline gives CDR1 MNHEY, CDR2 SMNVEV (reference sequence). Losses at the gene ends were 5 bases for V and 6 bases for J; bases not matched to a gene: 12. This CDR3 is 16 amino acids long. DNA of the CDR3: TGTGCCAGCAGTCTCTCTGCCGGGACAGGAGGTCAGCCCCAGCATTTT. Translating it yields CASSLSAGTGGQPQHF.

This chain uses TRBV30 with TRBJ2-7; 10 nucleotides agree with TRBD2. With V trimmed by 2 bases and J by 6 bases, 1 base remained unmatched. This CDR3 contains 12 residues. Germline values: CDR1 GTSNPN, CDR2 SVGIG (reference sequence). CDR3 nucleotides: TGTGCCTGGAGTTTAGCGGGAGGCGAGCAGTACTTC. Amino acid sequence: CAWSLAGGEQYF.

The chain has TRBV30 and TRBJ2-7, with no clear D. V was clipped by 0 bases and J by 2 bases, with 8 bases between them. Germline loops: CDR1 GTSNPN, CDR2 SVGIG (reference sequence). The CDR3 has 13 amino acids. CDR3 coding DNA: TGTGCCTGGAGTGTTAGTTCCGCCTACGAGCAGTACTTC. Encoded protein: CAWSVSSAYEQYF.

CDR3 residues: CAWSEPSGSVNEQFF. CDR3 nucleotide sequence: TGTGCCTGGAGTGAGCCTAGCGGCTCAGTTAATGAGCAGTTCTTC. The chain uses TRBV30 and TRBJ2-1; 7 bases map to TRBD2. Germline V CDR1 and CDR2: GTSNPN, SVGIG (reference sequence). The CDR3 runs 15 residues. After removal of 1 base from V and 7 bases from J, the junction contained 10 bases not matched to a gene.

This chain uses TRBV15 with TRBJ1-2; D possibly corresponds to TRBD1 (6 bases). Germline CDR1 and CDR2: LNHNV and YYDKDF (reference sequence). Deletions cut 4 bases from V and 7 bases from J, with 19 bases between. CDR3 length equals 15 residues. This CDR3 reads CATSINLFRGAGYTF. The CDR3 bases are TGTGCCACCAGCATAAACCTTTTTCGGGGGGCTGGCTACACCTTC.

The V and J genes are TRBV29-1 and TRBJ2-6; unclear D gene. There are 15 residues in the CDR3. The V gene's germline CDR1 is SQVTM and CDR2 ANQGSEA. The ends were cut back, 5 bases at V and 1 base at J, with 12 bases in the middle. The CDR3 nucleotides read TGCAGCGTTCGCCCTCAGGCGTCTGGGGCCAACGTCCTGACTTTC. Translated, it gives CSVRPQASGANVLTF.

The V call is TRBV6-1, the J call TRBJ2-1; 11 bases match TRBD1. Trimming took 4 bases from V and 8 from J; bases not matched to a gene: 10. The CDR3 is 16 amino acids. Germline-derived CDR1 and CDR2 are MNHNS and SASEGT. CDR3 sequence reads: CASSVRPGQGVYEQFF. The CDR3 bases are TGTGCCAGCAGTGTTCGACCGGGACAGGGGGTATATGAGCAGTTCTTC.

The gene calls are TRBV5-6 and TRBJ1-2; 7 bases are shared with TRBD1. The CDR3 covers 15 residues. V lost 3 bases and J lost 8; bases outside the gene matches: 13. CDR1 is SGHDT and CDR2 is YYEEEE in the germline V gene. CDR3 coding DNA: TGTGCCAGCAGCTCCCGACAGGGCGGTCTCGGGGGCTACACCTTC. Its translation is CASSSRQGGLGGYTF.

The chain links TRBV7-2 to TRBJ2-6; tentative D call: TRBD2 (6 bases). Germline V lookup: CDR1 SGHTA, CDR2 FQGNSA. This CDR3 spans 17 amino acids. V lost 0 bases and J lost 0, with 9 bases in between. The CDR3 bases are TGTGCCAGCAGCTTAGCGATCGGGGGCTCTGGGGCCAACGTCCTGACTTTC. Amino acid sequence: CASSLAIGGSGANVLTF.

With regard to this clone: Germline and junction disagree at one end, which may indicate a read error. At the DNA level, this CDR3 is encoded by other sequences in the same sample as well. The genes are TRBV23-1 and TRBJ2-7; 8 bases map to TRBD1. TRBV23-1 carries the ORF label, with uncertain function. This CDR3 contains 18 residues. The CDR3 region has the DNA TGCGCTAGCAGTCAATCGACCGGCGCAGGGGGCGATCCCTACGAGCAGTACTTC. Translated, it gives CASSQSTGAGGDPYEQYF.